The 22 T cell receptor beta chains presented below share a single source sample, sequenced in a study of T cell responses to AZD1222 COVID-19 vaccine. The protocol was immunoSEQ multiplex PCR, while the TCRdb copy is restricted to in-frame clones and leaves out a portion. The sample yields approximately 180,000 clones, more than 80% seen once. Material: peripheral blood, obtained on day 0 of AZD1222 vaccination. The receptors here all came from an adult in good health.

In this sample, this clone turned up once. The chain recombines TRBV25-1 with TRBJ1-1; D uncertain. CDR3 length: 10 amino acids. CDR1 MGHDK and CDR2 SYGVNS come from the germline V gene. Trimming cost V 8 bases and J 5 bases, with 6 bases left between them. The CDR3 coding sequence is TGTGCCAGCCGAGAAACTGAAGCTTTCTTT. Protein product: CASRETEAFF.

The DNA of the CDR3 is TGTGCCAGCAGCAGCAGGGGGAGGGAGTACTTC. The encoded protein is CASSSRGREYF. V and J are TRBV21-1 and TRBJ2-7. TRBV21-1 is a pseudogene. The CDR3 runs 11 residues.

The chain joins TRBV7-9 to TRBJ1-1; D is possibly TRBD1 (5 bases). The ends were cut back, 4 bases at V and 2 bases at J, with 14 bases in the middle. The germline gives CDR1 SEHNR, CDR2 FQNEAQ (reference sequence). The CDR3 extends over 15 amino acids. CDR3 in DNA: TGTGCCAGCAGCTACGAGGGGTGGGGAAACACTGAAGCTTTCTTT. This encodes CASSYEGWGNTEAFF.

Of note for this clone: One end of the junction fails to match germline, which may point to a read error. The sample holds other DNA sequences that translate to the same CDR3. J is TRBJ2-3 and V is TRBV6-2 or TRBV6-3; 8 positions agree with TRBD2. The CDR3 has 15 residues. Germline CDR1 MNHEY, CDR2 SVGEGT. CDR3 nucleotide sequence: TGCGCCAGCAGTCCCCGAGGACTAGCAGCAGATACGCAGTATTTT. Amino acids: CASSPRGLAADTQYF.

The chain uses TRBV10-3 and TRBJ2-3; TRBD1 matches at 9 bases. Looked up from germline, CDR1 is ENHRY and CDR2 is SYGVKD. The CDR3 length is 16 residues. V was clipped by 2 bases and J by 0 bases; unmatched bases: 3. The CDR3 region has the DNA TGTGCCATCAGTGAGGGGACAGGGTATAGCACAGATACGCAGTATTTT. It yields the protein CAISEGTGYSTDTQYF.

In this sample, this clone turned up a few times. V is TRBV10-2 and J is TRBJ1-4, with D possibly TRBD1 on 6 matching bases. There are 15 residues in the CDR3. CDR1 and CDR2 from the germline V gene are WSHSY and SAAADI. Between the trimmed V and J ends, which lost 9 bases and 0 bases, there was a span of 14 bases. This CDR3 is CASPGGASTNEKLFF. The CDR3 nucleotides read TGCGCCAGTCCGGGGGGGGCCTCAACTAATGAAAAACTGTTTTTT.

The V call is TRBV20-1, the J call TRBJ2-7; 10 nucleotides match TRBD2. The germline CDR1 and CDR2 sequences are DFQATT and SNEGSKA (reference sequence). V was pared by 3 bases and J by 4 bases, with 9 bases of the junction left unmatched. The length of the CDR3 is 15 residues. This chain's CDR3 is CSASLQSGRGYEQYF. Here the CDR3 DNA reads TGCAGTGCTAGTTTACAAAGCGGGAGGGGTTACGAGCAGTACTTC.

This chain connects TRBV15 to TRBJ2-3, with D tentatively TRBD1 (5 bases). The V end was cut by 4 bases, the J end by 7 bases, with 12 bases between. The CDR3 contains 13 residues. The germline V gene encodes CDR1 LNHNV and CDR2 YYDKDF (reference sequence). The CDR3: CATSTATVNTQYF. CDR3 coding DNA: TGTGCCACCAGCACCGCGACAGTGAATACGCAGTATTTT.

The chain links TRBV19 to TRBJ2-2; D remains ambiguous. Germline V lookup: CDR1 LNHDA, CDR2 SQIVND (reference sequence). The V end was cut by 11 bases, the J end by 3 bases, with 13 bases between. The CDR3 covers 13 residues. The CDR3 spells CASAPFHTGELFF. In DNA, the CDR3 is TGTGCCTCGGCCCCTTTCCACACCGGGGAGCTGTTTTTT.

The rearrangement joins TRBV5-1 to TRBJ2-2, with 10 bases that match TRBD2. The germline gives CDR1 SGHRS, CDR2 YFSETQ. The V gene end was trimmed by 4 bases and the J gene end by 1 base; junction bases not matched to a gene: 1. This CDR3 is built from 15 residues. CDR3 nucleotides: TGCGCCAGCAGCCGGACTAGCGGGAACACCGGGGAGCTGTTTTTT. Translating it yields CASSRTSGNTGELFF.

The DNA of the CDR3 is TGTGCCAGTACTCCCCTCCTGGCGATGGGAACAGATACGCAGTATTTT. Translating gives CASTPLLAMGTDTQYF. This chain uses TRBV19 with TRBJ2-3; D remains ambiguous. V was trimmed by 7 bases and J by 3 bases, leaving 20 bases between them. Looked up from germline, CDR1 is LNHDA and CDR2 is SQIVND (reference sequence). The CDR3 loop spans 16 amino acids.

This clone was counted once. The chain links TRBV4-1 to TRBJ2-1, with D uncertain. Germline V gene sequence: CDR1 MGHRA, CDR2 YSYEKL. V was trimmed by 0 bases and J by 0 bases, leaving 9 bases between them. The CDR3 totals 16 residues. CDR3 in DNA: TGCGCCAGCAGCCAAGATCGAGCGATCTCCTACAATGAGCAGTTCTTC. Translation: CASSQDRAISYNEQFF.

CDR3: CARRRREGPNTGELFF. The CDR3 coding sequence is TGTGCCCGTCGAAGGCGGGAGGGCCCGAACACCGGGGAGCTGTTTTTT. This sequence joins TRBV30 and TRBJ2-2; 9 nucleotides agree with TRBD2. V shed 8 bases and J 0 bases; nucleotides not matched to a gene: 10. The CDR3 consists of 16 residues. The V gene's germline CDR1 is GTSNPN and CDR2 SVGIG (reference sequence).

V is TRBV19 and J is TRBJ1-5; D gene uncertain. The germline CDR1 and CDR2 sequences are LNHDA and SQIVND (reference sequence). The CDR3 runs to 15 residues. V was cut by 5 bases and J by 0 bases, with 11 bases left in between. CDR3 DNA sequence: TGTGCCAGTAGTGTGACACGGGATAGCAATCAGCCCCAGCATTTT. Translating it yields CASSVTRDSNQPQHF.

The chain combines TRBV19 with TRBJ2-3; 8 bases agree with TRBD2. The length of the CDR3 is 19 residues. Germline loops: CDR1 LNHDA, CDR2 SQIVND (reference sequence). The J segment lost 4 bases and the V segment lost 0 bases, leaving 15 bases of the junction unmatched. This CDR3 is CASSIDGVGTSPWADTQYF. The CDR3 nucleotides read TGTGCCAGTAGTATAGACGGGGTCGGGACTAGTCCTTGGGCAGATACGCAGTATTTT. The full variable domain, in which reference TRBV19 and TRBJ2-3 provide the parts outside the CDR3, is DGGITQSPKYLFRKEGQNVTLSCEQNLNHDAMYWYRQDPGQGLRLIYYSQIVNDFQKGDIAEGYSVSREKKESFPLTVTSAQKNPTAFYLCASSIDGVGTSPWADTQYFGPGTRLTVL.

This clone was seen more than once but under ten times. The chain uses TRBV4-1 and TRBJ2-1; 8 bases align to TRBD1. This CDR3 has 15 residues. V was pared by 4 bases and J by 6 bases, with 8 bases of the junction left unmatched. The germline V gene has CDR1 MGHRA and CDR2 YSYEKL. CDR3 coding DNA: TGCGCCAGCAGCCCCCGGACAGGGTCGATCAATGAGCAGTTCTTC. Its protein is CASSPRTGSINEQFF.

The V call is TRBV27, the J call TRBJ1-4; possible D gene TRBD1, 6 bases. Trimming took off 4 bases at V and 13 bases at J, with 13 bases between the two ends. The CDR3 totals 12 residues. Germline V gene data show CDR1 as MNHEY and CDR2 as SMNVEV (reference sequence). The CDR3: CASSYQQGTLFF. The CDR3 DNA follows: TGTGCCAGCAGTTACCAACAGGGAACACTGTTTTTT.

V gene TRBV7-9 combines with J gene TRBJ2-3; D possibly uses TRBD1 or TRBD2 (5 bases each). Germline values: CDR1 SEHNR, CDR2 FQNEAQ (reference sequence). With 2 bases removed from V and 5 bases from J, the gap between germline ends came to 8 bases. The CDR3 covers 13 residues. CDR3 coding DNA: TGTGCCAGCAGCTTACCTGGGGGAGATACGCAGTATTTT. Residues: CASSLPGGDTQYF.

This chain connects TRBV6-2 or TRBV6-3 to TRBJ1-2, with D perhaps matching TRBD1 (6 bases). The germline CDR1 and CDR2 sequences are MNHEY and SVGEGT. This CDR3 is built from 14 residues. Trimming took off 2 bases at V and 6 bases at J, with 13 bases between the two ends. The DNA of the CDR3 is TGTGCCAGCAGTTACGTCAGGGGCCTCGATGGCTACACCTTC. It encodes CASSYVRGLDGYTF.

This clone was seen once. The V call is TRBV6-5, the J call TRBJ1-5, with D unresolved. Germline values: CDR1 MNHEY, CDR2 SVGAGI. V was pared by 0 bases and J by 12 bases, with 6 bases between. The CDR3 is 11 amino acids. Written as DNA, the CDR3 is TGTGCCAGCAGTTACTCGCAGAACCAGCATTTT. It translates to CASSYSQNQHF.

V and J are TRBV27 and TRBJ2-5; weak D call: TRBD1 (6 bases). The CDR3 loop spans 13 amino acids. V shed 8 bases and J shed 4 bases, with 14 bases lying between them. Germline V gene sequence: CDR1 MNHEY, CDR2 SMNVEV (reference sequence). This chain's CDR3 is CASRRIGGETQYF. Here the CDR3 DNA reads TGTGCCAGCCGTCGTATAGGGGGAGAGACCCAGTACTTC.

J is TRBJ2-3 and V is TRBV10-3, with 7 bases that match TRBD2. J was trimmed by 0 bases and V by 4 bases; bases with no gene match: 4. CDR1 and CDR2 (germline): ENHRY, SYGVKD. There are 15 residues in the CDR3. In DNA, the CDR3 is TGTGCCATCAGTGGTCTAGCGGTTAGCACAGATACGCAGTATTTT. Protein product: CAISGLAVSTDTQYF.